This T cell receptor (beta chain) stems from a study of CD8+ T cells in alopecia areata. Germline CDR1 and CDR2: MNHEY and SMNVEV (reference sequence). CDR3 size: 15 residues. V lost 5 bases and J 3 bases, leaving 14 bases between the germline ends. Study findings and constraints: Patients shared TCRs less clearly than mice did, possibly owing to HLA. Normal skin contains resident alphabeta T cells, and these are also sequenced in scalp samples. Compared with normal scalp, lesional scalp had higher clonality and more expanded CD8+ clones.

As to this clone: As yet, its antigen is unknown.

Reverse transcribed after extraction, RNA yielded cDNA as the sequencing template. Some clones are missing from TCRdb's copy, which holds only in-frame ones; the method was immunoSEQ multiplex PCR. There are about 150,000 clones in the sample; about 54% occur only once, and about 4.3% lies in the top ten. The sequenced sample was CD4+ T cells sorted from blood. The rearrangement joins TRBV27 to TRBJ1-5; TRBD1 is a possible D gene (6 bases). This clonotype originated in a human donor in good health. The CDR3 sequence: CASSLARDINQPQHF. In nucleotides, the CDR3 is TGTGCCAGCAGTCTAGCCAGGGACATCAATCAGCCCCAGCATTTT.